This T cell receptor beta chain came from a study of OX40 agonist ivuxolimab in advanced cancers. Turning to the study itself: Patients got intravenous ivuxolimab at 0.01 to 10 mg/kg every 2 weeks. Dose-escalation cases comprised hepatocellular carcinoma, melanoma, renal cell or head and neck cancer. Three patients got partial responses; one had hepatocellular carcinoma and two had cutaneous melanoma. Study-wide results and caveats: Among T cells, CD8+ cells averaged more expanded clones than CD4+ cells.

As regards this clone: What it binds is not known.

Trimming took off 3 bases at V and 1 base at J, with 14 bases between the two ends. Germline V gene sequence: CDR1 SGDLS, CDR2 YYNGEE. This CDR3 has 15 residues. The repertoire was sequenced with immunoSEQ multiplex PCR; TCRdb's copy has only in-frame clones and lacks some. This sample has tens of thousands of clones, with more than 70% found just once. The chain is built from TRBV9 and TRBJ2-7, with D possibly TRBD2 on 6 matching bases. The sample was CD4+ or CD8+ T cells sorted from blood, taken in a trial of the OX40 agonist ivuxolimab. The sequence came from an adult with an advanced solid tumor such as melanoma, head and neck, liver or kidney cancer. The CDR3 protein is CASSALAGGSYEQYF. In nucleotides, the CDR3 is TGTGCCAGCAGCGCACTCGCCGGGGGATCCTACGAGCAGTACTTC.